The T cell receptor (beta chain) described here comes from a study of glioma-infiltrating T cells after dendritic cell vaccination. Overall study: Glioblastoma patients came from Phase I and II dendritic cell vaccination trials.

Ten or more counts support this clone. Germline V lookup: CDR1 MNHNY, CDR2 SVGAGI (reference sequence). J gave up 8 bases and V 5 bases, and 10 bases lay outside the gene matches. This CDR3 has 15 residues. Sequencing was performed with immunoSEQ multiplex PCR; in TCRdb, only in-frame clones are kept and a portion is missing. The sample has 93,000 or so clones; more than 80% are singletons. Source: blood, taken before dendritic cell vaccination. The sequence came from a human donor with glioblastoma. This chain links TRBV6-6 with TRBJ2-2, with 8 bases aligning to TRBD2. The CDR3 reads CASSPPLAGEGELFF. The CDR3 coding sequence is TGTGCCAGCAGTCCCCCTCTAGCGGGTGAGGGGGAGCTGTTTTTT.